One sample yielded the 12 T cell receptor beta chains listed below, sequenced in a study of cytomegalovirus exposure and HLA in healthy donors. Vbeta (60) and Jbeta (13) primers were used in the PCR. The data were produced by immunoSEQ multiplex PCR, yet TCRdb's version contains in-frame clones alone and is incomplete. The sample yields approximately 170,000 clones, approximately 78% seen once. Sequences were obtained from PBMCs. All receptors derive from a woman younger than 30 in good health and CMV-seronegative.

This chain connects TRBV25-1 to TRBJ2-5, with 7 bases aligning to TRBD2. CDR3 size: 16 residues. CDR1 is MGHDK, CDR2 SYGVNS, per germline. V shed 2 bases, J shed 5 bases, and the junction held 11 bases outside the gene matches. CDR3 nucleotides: TGTGCCAGCAGTGAAAGCGGGACTCCCGAAGGCGAGACCCAGTACTTC. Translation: CASSESGTPEGETQYF.

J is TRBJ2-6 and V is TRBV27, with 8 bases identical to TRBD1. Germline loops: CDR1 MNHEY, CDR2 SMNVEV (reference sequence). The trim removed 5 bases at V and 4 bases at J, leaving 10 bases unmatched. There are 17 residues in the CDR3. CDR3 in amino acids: CASSRGQGAKGANVLTF. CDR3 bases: TGTGCCAGCAGTCGAGGCCAGGGGGCGAAAGGGGCCAACGTCCTGACTTTC. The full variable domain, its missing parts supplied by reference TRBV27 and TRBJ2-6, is EAQVTQNPRYLITVTGKKLTVTCSQNMNHEYMSWYRQDPGLGLRQIYYSMNVEVTDKGDVPEGYKVSRKEKRNFPLILESPSPNQTSLYFCASSRGQGAKGANVLTFGAGSRLTVL.

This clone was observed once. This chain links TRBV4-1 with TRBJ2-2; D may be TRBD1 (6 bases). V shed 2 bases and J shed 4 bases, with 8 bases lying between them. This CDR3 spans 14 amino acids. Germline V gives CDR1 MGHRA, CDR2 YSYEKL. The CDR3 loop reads CASSQLGATGELFF. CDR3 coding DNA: TGCGCCAGCAGCCAATTGGGGGCCACCGGGGAGCTGTTTTTT.

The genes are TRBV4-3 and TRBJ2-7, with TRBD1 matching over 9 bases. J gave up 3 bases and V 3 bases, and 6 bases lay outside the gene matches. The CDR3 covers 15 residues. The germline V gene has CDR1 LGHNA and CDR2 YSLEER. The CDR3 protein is CASSQPGDRDYEQYF. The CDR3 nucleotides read TGCGCCAGCAGCCAGCCAGGGGACAGGGACTACGAGCAGTACTTC.

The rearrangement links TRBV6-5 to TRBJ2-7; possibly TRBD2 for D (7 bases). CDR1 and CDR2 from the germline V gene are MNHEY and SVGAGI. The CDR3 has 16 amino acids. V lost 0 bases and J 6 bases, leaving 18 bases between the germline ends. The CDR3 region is CASSYSRGGGAGEQYF. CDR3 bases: TGTGCCAGCAGTTACTCGAGGGGGGGAGGGGCAGGCGAGCAGTACTTC.

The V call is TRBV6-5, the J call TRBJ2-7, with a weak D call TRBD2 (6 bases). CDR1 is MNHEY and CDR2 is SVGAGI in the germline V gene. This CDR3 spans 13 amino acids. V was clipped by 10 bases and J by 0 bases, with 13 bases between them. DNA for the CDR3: TGTGCCACCGGTCGGGGGACCTCCTACGAGCAGTACTTC. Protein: CATGRGTSYEQYF.

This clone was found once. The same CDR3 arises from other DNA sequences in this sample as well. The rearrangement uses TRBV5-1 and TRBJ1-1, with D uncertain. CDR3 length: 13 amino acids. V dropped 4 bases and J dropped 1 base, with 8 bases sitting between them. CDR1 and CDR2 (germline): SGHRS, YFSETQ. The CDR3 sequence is CASSRGGNTEAFF. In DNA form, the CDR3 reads TGCGCCAGCAGCCGGGGAGGGAACACTGAAGCTTTCTTT.

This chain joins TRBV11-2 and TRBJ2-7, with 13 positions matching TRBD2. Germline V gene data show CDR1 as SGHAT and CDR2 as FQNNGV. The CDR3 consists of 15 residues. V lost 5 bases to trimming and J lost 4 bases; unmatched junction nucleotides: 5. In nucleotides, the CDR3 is TGTGCCAGCAGCGACGGGACTAGCGGGAAGTACGAGCAGTACTTC. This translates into CASSDGTSGKYEQYF.

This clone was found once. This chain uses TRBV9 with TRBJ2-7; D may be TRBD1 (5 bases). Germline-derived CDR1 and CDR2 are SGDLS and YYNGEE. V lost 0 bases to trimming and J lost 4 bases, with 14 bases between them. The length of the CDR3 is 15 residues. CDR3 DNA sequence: TGTGCCAGCAGCGTAGACCAGGGATGGGGATACGAGCAGTACTTC. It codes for CASSVDQGWGYEQYF.

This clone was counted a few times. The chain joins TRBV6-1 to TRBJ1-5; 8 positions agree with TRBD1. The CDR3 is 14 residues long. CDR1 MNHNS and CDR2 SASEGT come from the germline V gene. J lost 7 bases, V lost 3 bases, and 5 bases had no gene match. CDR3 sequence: CASSEGTGSQPQHF. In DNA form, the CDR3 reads TGTGCCAGCAGTGAGGGGACAGGATCCCAGCCCCAGCATTTT.

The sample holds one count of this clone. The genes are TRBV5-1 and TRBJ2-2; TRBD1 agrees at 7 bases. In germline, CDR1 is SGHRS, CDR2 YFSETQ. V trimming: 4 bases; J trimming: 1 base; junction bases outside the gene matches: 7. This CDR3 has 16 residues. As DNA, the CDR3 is TGCGCCAGCAGCGATACCGGGACAGTGAACACCGGGGAGCTGTTTTTT. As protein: CASSDTGTVNTGELFF.

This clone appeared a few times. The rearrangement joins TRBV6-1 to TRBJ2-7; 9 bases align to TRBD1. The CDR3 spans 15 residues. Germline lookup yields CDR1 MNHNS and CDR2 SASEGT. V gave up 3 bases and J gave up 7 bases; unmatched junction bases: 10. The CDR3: CASSEGQGRLWEQYF. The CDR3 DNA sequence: TGTGCCAGCAGTGAGGGACAGGGCAGGCTATGGGAGCAGTACTTC.